The source of this TCR beta chain is a study of regulatory T cells in long-lasting Graves disease. The authors built TCR beta libraries using iRepertoire HTBI primers and Arm-PCR of CDR3 regions. Each CDR3 protein is one row after TCRdb ran MiXCR on the multiplex PCR reads. The repertoire holds about 220,000 distinct CDR3 sequences, with approximately 18% as singletons. Broader study findings: Persistent disease favored TRBV28, TRBJ1-2 and TRBJ2-5.

V lost 6 bases to trimming and J lost 2 bases; unmatched junction nucleotides: 8. The V gene's germline CDR1 is MNHNS and CDR2 SASEGT. This CDR3 is built from 17 residues. This clonotype has a count of ten or more. Its antigen is not identified. Specified time point: newly diagnosed GD, antithyroid drugs for less than 3 months. PBMC RNA served as the TCR library source. These data are also associated with another study on T cells in Graves' hyperthyroidism and ophthalmopathy. That study adds: Clinical symptoms, serum thyroxine and TRAb, thyroid ultrasound and orbital computed tomography together formed the diagnostic basis. First-round RT-PCR with HTBI primers amplified the TCR CDR3 region. Blood shared most expanded thyroid clonotypes above 0.001.

The clonotype comes from a woman aged 25 to 39 with Graves disease. The sample was peripheral blood mononuclear cells (PBMCs), taken at new diagnosis, from a patient treated with antithyroid drugs. V and J are TRBV6-1 and TRBJ2-1, with 12 bases matching TRBD2. CDR3 region: CASRRLAGAPPYNEQFF. In nucleotides, the CDR3 is TGTGCCAGCAGGCGACTAGCGGGGGCTCCTCCCTACAATGAGCAGTTCTTC.